This T cell receptor beta chain was documented in a study of cytomegalovirus exposure and HLA in healthy donors. This clone was seen once. The repertoire was sequenced with immunoSEQ multiplex PCR; TCRdb's copy has only in-frame clones and lacks some. The sample includes about 130,000 clones, 89% of them seen just once. The clonotype comes from a woman between 18 and 29 years old in good health and CMV-seronegative. The sequenced sample consisted of PBMCs.

CDR3 DNA sequence: TGTGCCAGCAGCCCGATTGGTGGGGCGGACTATGGCTACACCTTC. This codes for CASSPIGGADYGYTF. This chain joins TRBV9 and TRBJ1-2, with a weak D call TRBD1 (5 bases). The V end was cut by 4 bases, the J end by 3 bases, with 16 bases between. CDR1 is SGDLS, CDR2 YYNGEE, per germline. The CDR3 runs to 15 residues. Filled out from reference TRBV9 and TRBJ1-2, the complete variable domain reads DSGVTQTPKHLITATGQRVTLRCSPRSGDLSVYWYQQSLDQGLQFLIQYYNGEERAKGNILERFSAQQFPDLHSELNLSSLELGDSALYFCASSPIGGADYGYTFGSGTRLTVV.